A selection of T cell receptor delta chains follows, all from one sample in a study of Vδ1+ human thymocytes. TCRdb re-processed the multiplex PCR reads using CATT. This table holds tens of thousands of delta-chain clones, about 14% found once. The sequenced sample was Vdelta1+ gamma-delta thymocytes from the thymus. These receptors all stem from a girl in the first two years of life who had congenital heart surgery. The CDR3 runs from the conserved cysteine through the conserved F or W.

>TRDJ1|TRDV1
CALGELVIGGYDEEELIF
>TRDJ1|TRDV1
CALGEQAYTDKLIF
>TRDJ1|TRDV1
CALGEPSYGWGILTLIF
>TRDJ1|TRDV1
CALPYPGGENTDKLIF
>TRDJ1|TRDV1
CALGELIFTTDKLIF
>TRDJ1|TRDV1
CALGELGTGGVLGEKYTDKLIF
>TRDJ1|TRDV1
CALGDPVGDPGTDKLIF
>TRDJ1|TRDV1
CALGELLGERYTDKLIF
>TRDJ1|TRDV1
CALGELPYSTGGYKKYTDKLIF
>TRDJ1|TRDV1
CALGELRRLGVNTDKLIF
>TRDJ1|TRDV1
CALGVAFLRGGPYTDKLIF
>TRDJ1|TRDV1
CALGELSPFLRLGEPRDDKLIF
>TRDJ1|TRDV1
CALGELWDTGGDKLIF
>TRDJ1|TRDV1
CALGTYPDFLRSKGGDTPWYTDKLIF
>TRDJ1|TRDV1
CALEMPSGGGYAYRGTDKLIF
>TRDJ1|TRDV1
CALGEPLGVGPLIHTDKLIF
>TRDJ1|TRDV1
CALGDFRSTGGYGYTDKLIF
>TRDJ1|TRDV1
CALGGLRSLRRSFKTGESTDKLIF
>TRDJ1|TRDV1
CALGVLVRGMTYTDKLIF
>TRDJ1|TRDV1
CALGELFLTTDKLIF
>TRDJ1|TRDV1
CALGELSVPTDKLIF
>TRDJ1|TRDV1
CALGEKFLLGIRYDKLIF
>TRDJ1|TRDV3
CAFMSPTGDRYTDKLIF
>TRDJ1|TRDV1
CALGELFPLPYTDKLIF
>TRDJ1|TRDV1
CALGETKPAGGLRYTDKLIF
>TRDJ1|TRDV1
CALGEQRGPSTGGRYTDKLIF
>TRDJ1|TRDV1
CALGGRMVADNTDKLIF
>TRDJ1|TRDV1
CALGDHIPTGGYRISRQYTDKLIF
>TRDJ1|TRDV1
CALGELLTGGWNRTDKLIF
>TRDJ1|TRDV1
CALGELSYAGTGPIYTGKLIF
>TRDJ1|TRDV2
CARDIVLGDAYTDKLIF
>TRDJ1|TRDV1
CALGEPPTGGYLSYTDKLIF
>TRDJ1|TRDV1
CALGTDGDWGIRRESTDKLIF
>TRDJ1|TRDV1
CALGELKGGPSYAGGTRVHPPYTDKLIF
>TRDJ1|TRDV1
CALGRQRLPLGGIPDTDKLIF
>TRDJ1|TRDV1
CALGEGSPLPYWGIQYTDKLIF
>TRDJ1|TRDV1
CALGELSLFTGGYADKLIF